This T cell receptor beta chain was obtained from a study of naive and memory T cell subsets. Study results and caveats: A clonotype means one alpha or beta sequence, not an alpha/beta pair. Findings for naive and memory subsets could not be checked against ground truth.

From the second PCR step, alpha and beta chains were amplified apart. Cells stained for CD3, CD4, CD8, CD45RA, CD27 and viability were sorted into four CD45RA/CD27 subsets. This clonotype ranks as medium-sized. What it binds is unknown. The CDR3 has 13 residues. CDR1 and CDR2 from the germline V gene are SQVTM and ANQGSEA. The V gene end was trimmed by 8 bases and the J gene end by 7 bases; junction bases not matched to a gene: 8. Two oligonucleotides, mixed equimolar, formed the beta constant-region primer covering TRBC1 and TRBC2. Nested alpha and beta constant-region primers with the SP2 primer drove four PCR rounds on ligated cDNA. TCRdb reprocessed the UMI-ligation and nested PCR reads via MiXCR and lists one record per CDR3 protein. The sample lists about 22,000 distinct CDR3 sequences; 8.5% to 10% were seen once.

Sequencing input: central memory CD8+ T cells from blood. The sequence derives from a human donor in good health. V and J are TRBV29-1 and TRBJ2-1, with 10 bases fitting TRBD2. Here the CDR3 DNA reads TGCAGCATCAGCGGGAGGGCCCCGAATGAGCAGTTCTTC. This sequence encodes CSISGRAPNEQFF.